These T cell receptor beta chains were read from a single sample in a study of CD8+ T cells in alopecia areata. Some clones are missing from TCRdb's copy, which holds only in-frame ones; the method was immunoSEQ multiplex PCR. In the table there are 150,000 or so clones, 85% to 90% of which are singletons. The sequences come from CD8+ T cells sorted from blood, collected at week 0. These receptors originate from a human donor with alopecia areata. CDR3s include the opening cysteine and the closing phenylalanine or tryptophan. D genes are given only for firm matches. Part of the rows lack a size; the others show once, few, many or a class for expanded clones.

V: TRBV5-5
size: -
D: -
J: TRBJ2-7
CDR3: CASSLYEGISSVGF
DNA: TGTGCCAGCAGCTTGTATGAGGGAATCTCGTCGGTGGGATTC

V: TRBV29-1
size: -
D: -
J: TRBJ1-5
CDR3: CSVARGSNQPQHF
DNA: TGCAGCGTTGCTAGGGGGTCCAATCAGCCCCAGCATTTT

V: TRBV6-1
size: -
D: TRBD1
J: TRBJ1-5
CDR3: CASRGQGHSNQPQHF
DNA: TGTGCCAGCAGAGGACAGGGGCATAGCAATCAGCCCCAGCATTTT

V: TRBV19
size: -
D: -
J: TRBJ1-2
CDR3: CASSIDLGYTF
DNA: TGTGCCAGTAGTATAGATCTGGGCTACACCTTC

V: TRBV27
size: -
D: TRBD1
J: TRBJ2-7
CDR3: CASSLTGNHYEQYF
DNA: TGTGCCAGCAGTTTGACAGGGAACCACTACGAGCAGTACTTC

V: TRBV10-3
size: once
D: TRBD2
J: TRBJ2-1
CDR3: CAISDVEREADEQFF
DNA: TGTGCCATCAGTGATGTCGAGCGGGAGGCGGATGAGCAGTTCTTC

V: TRBV29-1
size: -
D: TRBD1
J: TRBJ1-2
CDR3: CSVEGPTRQGDRYTF
DNA: TGCAGCGTTGAAGGCCCGACCCGACAGGGAGATCGCTACACCTTC

V: TRBV29-1
size: -
D: -
J: TRBJ2-4
CDR3: CSVELRRGTKNIQYF
DNA: TGCAGCGTTGAACTGAGGAGGGGAACCAAAAACATTCAGTACTTC

V: TRBV11-2
size: -
D: -
J: TRBJ1-6
CDR3: CASSLDSWGISDSPLHF
DNA: TGTGCCAGCAGCTTAGATTCGTGGGGGATCAGTGATTCACCCCTCCACTTT

V: TRBV2
size: -
D: -
J: TRBJ2-7
CDR3: CASSSDSYEQYF
DNA: TGTGCCAGCAGTTCAGACTCCTACGAGCAGTACTTC

V: TRBV19
size: -
D: -
J: TRBJ2-1
CDR3: CASSPKSGSSYNEQFF
DNA: TGTGCCAGTAGTCCCAAAAGCGGAAGCTCCTACAATGAGCAGTTCTTC

V: TRBV19
size: -
D: -
J: TRBJ1-2
CDR3: CATRETNYGYTF
DNA: TGTGCCACCCGAGAGACTAACTATGGCTACACCTTC

V: TRBV7-9
size: -
D: -
J: TRBJ2-5
CDR3: CASSPDRRQETQYF
DNA: TGTGCCAGCAGCCCCGACAGGAGACAAGAGACCCAGTACTTC

V: TRBV29-1
size: -
D: -
J: TRBJ2-2
CDR3: CSVAPGHMNTGELFF
DNA: TGCAGCGTTGCGCCGGGACATATGAACACCGGGGAGCTGTTTTTT

V: TRBV5-1
size: -
D: -
J: TRBJ2-7
CDR3: CASSLDPGGQYEQYF
DNA: TGCGCCAGCAGCTTGGATCCGGGGGGACAATACGAGCAGTACTTC

V: TRBV4-1
size: once
D: -
J: TRBJ2-3
CDR3: CASSQYQVGSGTDTQYF
DNA: TGCGCCAGCAGCCAATATCAAGTTGGGAGTGGCACAGATACGCAGTATTTT

V: TRBV7-9
size: -
D: -
J: TRBJ2-7
CDR3: CASSPGQDEQYF
DNA: TGTGCCAGCAGCCCCGGGCAAGACGAGCAGTACTTC

V: TRBV7-9
size: -
D: -
J: TRBJ1-1
CDR3: CASSLALAEAFF
DNA: TGTGCCAGCAGCCTGGCCTTGGCTGAAGCTTTCTTT

V: TRBV5-1
size: -
D: -
J: TRBJ2-7
CDR3: CASSLLGVSDEQYF
DNA: TGCGCCAGCAGCTTGTTGGGGGTTTCGGACGAGCAGTACTTC

V: TRBV29-1
size: once
D: TRBD1
J: TRBJ1-2
CDR3: CSVEESDRGYGYTF
DNA: TGCAGCGTTGAAGAGTCGGACAGGGGCTATGGCTACACCTTC

V: TRBV9
size: -
D: TRBD2
J: TRBJ2-7
CDR3: CASSAAGDSYEQYF
DNA: TGTGCCAGCAGCGCGGCGGGGGATAGCTACGAGCAGTACTTC

V: TRBV19
size: -
D: -
J: TRBJ2-7
CDR3: CASSIGTASYEQYF
DNA: TGTGCCAGTAGTATAGGGACGGCTTCCTACGAGCAGTACTTC